The present T cell receptor beta chain was sequenced within a study of CD8 T cells in Susac syndrome. CDR1 is SGDLS and CDR2 is YYNGEE in the germline V gene. This CDR3 comprises 13 residues. With 0 bases removed from V and 8 bases from J, the gap between germline ends came to 12 bases. cDNA came from approximately 0.5 to 1 ug RNA primed by random hexamers. Across 54 Vbeta and 13 Jbeta, immunoSEQ multiplex PCR amplified TCR beta CDR3. TCRdb fed the immunoSEQ multiplex PCR reads into MiXCR, producing one record per CDR3 protein. The table includes more than 90,000 distinct CDR3 sequences, 85% to 95% detected once. Study results and limitations: In its TCR sequencing and HLA analysis, the study acknowledged that the number of individuals was relatively small.

Notes on this clonotype: Its antigen is not identified.

Sequencing of TCR beta was performed on blood CD8+ T cells and on blood CD4+ T cells. While CD8+ and CD4+ T cells were isolated negatively, TEMRA cells were enriched by FACS. This chain uses TRBV9 with TRBJ2-7; TRBD1 is a possible D gene (5 bases). The TCR was taken from a human donor with multiple sclerosis. Sequenced: CD4+ T cells from PBMCs. This CDR3 reads CASSVDIQGKQYF. The CDR3 coding sequence is TGTGCCAGCAGCGTAGATATCCAGGGCAAGCAGTACTTC.